This TCR beta chain came from a study of blood T cells in healthy people across ages. Study conclusions and caveats: Roughly linear age-related decline in beta diversity appeared, significant by age approximately 43.

This clonotype was seen a handful of times. Its antigen is still unknown. With a J-beta primer mix and a sample-barcoded 5' primer, a second PCR ran about 6 to 11 cycles. TCRdb re-derived calls from the 5' RACE reads in MiXCR, one entry per CDR3 protein. There are around 990,000 distinct CDR3 sequences in the sample; around two fifths occur only once, and 10% to 15% lies in the top ten. Germline V gene sequence: CDR1 MNHNY, CDR2 SVGAGI (reference sequence). With 6 bases clipped from V and 4 bases from J, the junction kept 10 bases outside the gene matches. The CDR3 has 16 amino acids. Every sample had a minimum of 6 million PBMCs isolated. The total RNA that was extracted per sample amounted to at least 5 micrograms.

The chain is built from TRBV6-6 and TRBJ2-3; TRBD2 aligns across 10 bases. Specimen: blood. The source is a man between 18 and 35 years old in good health. The CDR3, as DNA: TGTGCCAGCAGAACAAAAAGCGGGGGGGCCTCAGATACGCAGTATTTT. Its translation is CASRTKSGGASDTQYF.